This T cell receptor beta chain was identified in a study of shared clonotypes between healthy human individuals. The wider study: Researchers drew samples from a couple of women and a few men aged 18 to 49.

Naive CD8 cells lacked CD45RO and underwent positive selection for CCR7, leaving out terminally differentiated effector memory CD45RA+ cells. The CDR3 sequence is 16 residues long. Over several immunoSEQ plates, each subset's genomic DNA was distributed in even portions. Here immunoSEQ multiplex PCR was the method, and the copy in TCRdb shows in-frame clones only, minus some. The data contain 2 million to 2.5 million clones, more than 85% of them singletons. Points on this clone: Its antigen is unidentified.

General study points: A generally larger estimated richness was seen in naive subsets than in memory subsets.

The TCR sequence derives from a man between 18 and 35 years old in good health. Some clones in this sample may be carry-over from other donors' samples. The sequenced sample was naive CD8+ T cells from PBMCs. V gene TRBV21-1 combines with J gene TRBJ1-3. TRBV21-1 is a listed pseudogene. CDR3 nucleotides: TGTGCCAGCAGCAAGATGACAGCGGGCTCTGGAAACACCATATATTTT. It translates to CASSKMTAGSGNTIYF.